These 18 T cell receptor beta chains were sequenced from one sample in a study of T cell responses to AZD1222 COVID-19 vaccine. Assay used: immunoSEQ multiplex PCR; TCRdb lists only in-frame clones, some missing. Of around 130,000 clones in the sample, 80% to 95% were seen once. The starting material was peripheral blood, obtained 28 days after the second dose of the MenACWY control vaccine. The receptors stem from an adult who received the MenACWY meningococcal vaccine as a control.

The CDR3 DNA reads as TGCGCCAGCAGCCAAGTGAGCGTCGGACACAACTATGGCTACACCTTC. Encoded protein: CASSQVSVGHNYGYTF. J is TRBJ1-2 and V is TRBV4-1; D may be TRBD1 (5 bases). CDR3 size: 16 residues. The V end was cut by 1 base, the J end by 2 bases, with 14 bases between. The germline V gene has CDR1 MGHRA and CDR2 YSYEKL.

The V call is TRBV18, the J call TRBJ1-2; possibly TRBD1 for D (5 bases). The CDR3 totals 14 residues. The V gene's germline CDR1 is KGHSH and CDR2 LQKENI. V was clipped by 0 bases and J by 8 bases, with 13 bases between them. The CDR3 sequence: CASSPPAGRYGYTF. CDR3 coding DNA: TGTGCCAGCTCACCACCTGCAGGGAGGTACGGCTACACCTTC.

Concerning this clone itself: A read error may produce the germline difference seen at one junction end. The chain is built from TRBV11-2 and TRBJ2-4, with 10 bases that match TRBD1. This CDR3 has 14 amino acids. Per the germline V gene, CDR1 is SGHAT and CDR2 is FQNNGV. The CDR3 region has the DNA TGTGCCAGCAGCTTCGAGACAGGGGGCGTTTTGGTACACTTC. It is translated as CASSFETGGVLVHF. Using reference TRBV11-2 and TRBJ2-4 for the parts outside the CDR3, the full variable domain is EAGVAQSPRYKIIEKRQSVAFWCNPISGHATLYWYQQILGQGPKLLIQFQNNGVVDDSQLPKDRFSAERLKGVDSTLKIQPAKLEDSAVYLCASSFETGGVLVHFGAGTRLSVL.

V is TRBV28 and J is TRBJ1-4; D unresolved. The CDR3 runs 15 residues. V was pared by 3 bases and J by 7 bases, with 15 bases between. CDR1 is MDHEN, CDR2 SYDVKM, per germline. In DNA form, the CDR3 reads TGTGCCAGCAGTTTGAGGCGATCAATGGGTGAAAAACTGTTTTTT. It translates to CASSLRRSMGEKLFF.

The CDR3 here is CASSINGGNTIYF. The CDR3 nucleotides are TGTGCCAGTAGTATTAACGGAGGAAACACCATATATTTT. This chain joins TRBV19 and TRBJ1-3; unclear D gene. The V end lost 3 bases, the J end lost 4 bases, and 7 bases lay between the germline ends. This CDR3 has 13 amino acids. Germline V gene data show CDR1 as LNHDA and CDR2 as SQIVND (reference sequence).

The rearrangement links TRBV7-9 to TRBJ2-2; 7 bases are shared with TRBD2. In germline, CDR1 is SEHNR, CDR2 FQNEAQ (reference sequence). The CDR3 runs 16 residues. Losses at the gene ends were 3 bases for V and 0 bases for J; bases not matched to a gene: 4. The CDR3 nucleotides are TGTGCCAGCAGCTTGAGTCTAGCGGCGAACACCGGGGAGCTGTTTTTT. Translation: CASSLSLAANTGELFF.

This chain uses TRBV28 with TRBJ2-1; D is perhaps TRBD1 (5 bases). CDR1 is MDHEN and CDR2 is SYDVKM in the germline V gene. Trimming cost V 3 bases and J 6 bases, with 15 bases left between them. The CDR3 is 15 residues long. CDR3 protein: CASSFWPGSTNEQFF. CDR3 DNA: TGTGCCAGCAGTTTTTGGCCAGGGTCAACCAATGAGCAGTTCTTC.

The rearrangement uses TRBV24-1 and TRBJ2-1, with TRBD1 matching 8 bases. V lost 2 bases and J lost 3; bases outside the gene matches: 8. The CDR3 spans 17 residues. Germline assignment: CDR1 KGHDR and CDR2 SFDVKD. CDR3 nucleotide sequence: TGTGCCACCAGTGATTGGGCAGGGGGCGCCGTCTACAATGAGCAGTTCTTC. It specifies CATSDWAGGAVYNEQFF.

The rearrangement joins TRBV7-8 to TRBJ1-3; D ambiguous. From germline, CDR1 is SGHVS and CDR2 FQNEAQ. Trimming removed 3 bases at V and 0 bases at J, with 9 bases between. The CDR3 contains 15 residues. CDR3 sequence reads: CASSFPGNSGNTIYF. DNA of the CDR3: TGTGCCAGCAGCTTCCCCGGCAACTCTGGAAACACCATATATTTT.

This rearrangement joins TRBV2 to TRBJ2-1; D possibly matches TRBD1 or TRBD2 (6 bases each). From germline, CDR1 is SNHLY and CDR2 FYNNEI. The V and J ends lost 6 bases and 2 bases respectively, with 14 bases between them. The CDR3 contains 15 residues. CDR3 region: CASRRRDNTYNEQFF. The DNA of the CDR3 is TGTGCCAGCAGGAGGCGGGACAATACCTACAATGAGCAGTTCTTC.

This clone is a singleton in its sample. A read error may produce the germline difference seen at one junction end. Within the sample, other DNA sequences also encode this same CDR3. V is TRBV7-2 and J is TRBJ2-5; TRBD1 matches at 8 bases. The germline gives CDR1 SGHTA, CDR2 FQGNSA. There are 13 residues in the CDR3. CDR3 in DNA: TGTGCCAGCAGCCCCGACAGGGGAGAGACCCAATACTTC. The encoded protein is CASSPDRGETQYF.

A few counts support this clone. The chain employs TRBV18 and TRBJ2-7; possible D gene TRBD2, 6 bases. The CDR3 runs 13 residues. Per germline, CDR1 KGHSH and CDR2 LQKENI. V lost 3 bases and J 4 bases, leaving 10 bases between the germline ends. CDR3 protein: CASSPIGGYEQYF. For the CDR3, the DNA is TGTGCCAGCTCACCGATTGGGGGGTACGAGCAGTACTTC. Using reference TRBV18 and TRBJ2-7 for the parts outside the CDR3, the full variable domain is NAGVMQNPRHLVRRRGQEARLRCSPMKGHSHVYWYRQLPEEGLKFMVYLQKENIIDESGMPKERFSAEFPKEGPSILRIQQVVRGDSAAYFCASSPIGGYEQYFGPGTRLTVT.

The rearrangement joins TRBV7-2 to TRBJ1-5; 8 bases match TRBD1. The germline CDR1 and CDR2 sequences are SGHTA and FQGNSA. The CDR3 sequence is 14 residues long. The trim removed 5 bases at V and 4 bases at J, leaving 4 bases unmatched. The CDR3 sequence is CASSQDRVNQPQHF. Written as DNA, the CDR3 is TGTGCCAGCAGCCAGGACAGGGTAAATCAGCCCCAGCATTTT.

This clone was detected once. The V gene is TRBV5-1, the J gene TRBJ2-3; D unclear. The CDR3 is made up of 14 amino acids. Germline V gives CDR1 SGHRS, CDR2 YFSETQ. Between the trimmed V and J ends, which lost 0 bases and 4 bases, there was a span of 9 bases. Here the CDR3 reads CASSLVGDSDTQYF. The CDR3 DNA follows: TGCGCCAGCAGCTTGGTTGGTGATTCAGATACGCAGTATTTT.

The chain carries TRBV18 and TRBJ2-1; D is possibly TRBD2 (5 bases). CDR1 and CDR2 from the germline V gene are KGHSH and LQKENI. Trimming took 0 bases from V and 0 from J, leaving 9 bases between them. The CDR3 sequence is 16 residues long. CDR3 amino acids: CASSPPWRSSYNEQFF. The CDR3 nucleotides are TGTGCCAGCTCACCACCATGGAGGAGCTCCTACAATGAGCAGTTCTTC.

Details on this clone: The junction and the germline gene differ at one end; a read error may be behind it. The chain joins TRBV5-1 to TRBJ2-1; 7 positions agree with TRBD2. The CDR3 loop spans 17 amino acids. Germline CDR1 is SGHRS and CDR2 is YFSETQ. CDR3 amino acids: CASSLLSQAGVYNGQFF. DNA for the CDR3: TGCGCCAGCAGCTTGTTAAGTCAGGCGGGAGTTTACAATGGGCAGTTCTTC.

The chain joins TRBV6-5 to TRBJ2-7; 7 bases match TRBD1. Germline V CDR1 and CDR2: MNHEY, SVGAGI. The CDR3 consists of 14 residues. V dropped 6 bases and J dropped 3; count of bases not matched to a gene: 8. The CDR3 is CASSLAGQVYEQYV. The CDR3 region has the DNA TGTGCCAGCAGCCTTGCTGGACAGGTCTACGAGCAGTACGTC.

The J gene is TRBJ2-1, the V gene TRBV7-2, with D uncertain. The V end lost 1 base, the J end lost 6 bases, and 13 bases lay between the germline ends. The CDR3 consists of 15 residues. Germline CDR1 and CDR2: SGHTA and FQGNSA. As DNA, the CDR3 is TGTGCCAGCAGCTTAGGGGGTCAGCGACGCAATGAGCAGTTCTTC. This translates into CASSLGGQRRNEQFF.